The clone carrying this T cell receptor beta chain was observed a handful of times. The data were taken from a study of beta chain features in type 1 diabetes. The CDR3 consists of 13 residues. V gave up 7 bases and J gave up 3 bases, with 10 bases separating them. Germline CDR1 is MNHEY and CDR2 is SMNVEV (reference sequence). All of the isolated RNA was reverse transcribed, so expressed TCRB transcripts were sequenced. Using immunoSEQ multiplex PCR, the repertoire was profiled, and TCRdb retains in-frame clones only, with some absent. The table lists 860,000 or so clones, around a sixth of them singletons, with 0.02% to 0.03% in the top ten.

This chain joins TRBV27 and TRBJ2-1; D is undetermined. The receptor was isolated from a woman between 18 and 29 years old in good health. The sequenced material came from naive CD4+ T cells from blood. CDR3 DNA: TGTGCCAGCAAAACCGGGCTCTACAATGAGCAGTTCTTC. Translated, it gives CASKTGLYNEQFF.